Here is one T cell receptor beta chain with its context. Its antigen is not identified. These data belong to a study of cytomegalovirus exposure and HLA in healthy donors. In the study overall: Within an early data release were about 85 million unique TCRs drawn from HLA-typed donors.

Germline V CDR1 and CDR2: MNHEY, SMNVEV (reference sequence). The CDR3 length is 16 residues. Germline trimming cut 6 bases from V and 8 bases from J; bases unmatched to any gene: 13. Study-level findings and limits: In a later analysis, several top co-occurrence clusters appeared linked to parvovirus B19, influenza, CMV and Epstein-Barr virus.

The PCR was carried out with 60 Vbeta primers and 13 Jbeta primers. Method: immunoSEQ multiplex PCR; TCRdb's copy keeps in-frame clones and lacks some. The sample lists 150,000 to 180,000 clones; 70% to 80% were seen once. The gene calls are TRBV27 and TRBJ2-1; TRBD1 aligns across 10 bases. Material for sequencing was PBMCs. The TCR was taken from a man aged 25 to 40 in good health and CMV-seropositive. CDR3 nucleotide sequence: TGTGCCAGCAGATTCAACCCGGGACAGGGGATCGATGAGCAGTTCTTC. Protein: CASRFNPGQGIDEQFF.